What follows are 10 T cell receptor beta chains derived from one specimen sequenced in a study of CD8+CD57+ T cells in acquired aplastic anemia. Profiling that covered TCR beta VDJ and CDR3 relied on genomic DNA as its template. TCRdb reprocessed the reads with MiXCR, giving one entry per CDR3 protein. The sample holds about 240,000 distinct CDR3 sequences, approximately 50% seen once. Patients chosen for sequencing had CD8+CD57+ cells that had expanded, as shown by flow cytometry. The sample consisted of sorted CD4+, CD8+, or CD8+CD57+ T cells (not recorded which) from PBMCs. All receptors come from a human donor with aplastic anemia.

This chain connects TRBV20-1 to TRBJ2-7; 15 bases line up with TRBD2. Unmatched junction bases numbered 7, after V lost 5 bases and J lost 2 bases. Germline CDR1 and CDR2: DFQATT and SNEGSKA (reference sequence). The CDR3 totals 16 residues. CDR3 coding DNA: TGCAGTGCTGAGGGACTAGCGGGGGGCCATACCTACGAGCAGTACTTC. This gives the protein CSAEGLAGGHTYEQYF.

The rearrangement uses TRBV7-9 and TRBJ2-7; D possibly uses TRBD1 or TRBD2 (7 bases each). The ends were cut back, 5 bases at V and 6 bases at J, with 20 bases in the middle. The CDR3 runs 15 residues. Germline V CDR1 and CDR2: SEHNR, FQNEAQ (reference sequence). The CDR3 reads CASSPRQTGRVEQYF. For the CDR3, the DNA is TGTGCCAGCAGCCCTAGACAGACAGGGAGGGTCGAGCAGTACTTC. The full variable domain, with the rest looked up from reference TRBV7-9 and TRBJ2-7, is DTGVSQNPRHKITKRGQNVTFRCDPISEHNRLYWYRQTLGQGPEFLTYFQNEAQLEKSRLLSDRFSAERPKGSFSTLEIQRTEQGDSAMYLCASSPRQTGRVEQYFGPGTRLTVT.

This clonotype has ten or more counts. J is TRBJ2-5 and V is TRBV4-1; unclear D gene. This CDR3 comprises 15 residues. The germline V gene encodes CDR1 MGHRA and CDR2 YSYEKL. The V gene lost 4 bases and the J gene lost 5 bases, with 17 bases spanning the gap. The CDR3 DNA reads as TGCGCCAGCAGCCCGACCGTGGGGTCCGGGGAGACCCAGTACTTC. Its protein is CASSPTVGSGETQYF.

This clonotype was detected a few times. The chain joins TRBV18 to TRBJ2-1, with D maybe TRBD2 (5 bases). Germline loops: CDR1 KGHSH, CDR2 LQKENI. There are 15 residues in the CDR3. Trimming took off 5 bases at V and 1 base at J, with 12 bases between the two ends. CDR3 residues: CASSRAASSYNEQFF. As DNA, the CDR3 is TGTGCCAGCTCAAGAGCGGCCTCTTCCTACAATGAGCAGTTCTTC.

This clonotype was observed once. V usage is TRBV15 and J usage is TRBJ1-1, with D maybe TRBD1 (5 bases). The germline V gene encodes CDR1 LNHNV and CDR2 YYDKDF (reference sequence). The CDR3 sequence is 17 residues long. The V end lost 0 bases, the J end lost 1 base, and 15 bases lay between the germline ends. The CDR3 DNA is TGTGCCACCAGCAGAGATCGGCAGGGACGGGGGAACACTGAAGCTTTCTTT. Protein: CATSRDRQGRGNTEAFF.

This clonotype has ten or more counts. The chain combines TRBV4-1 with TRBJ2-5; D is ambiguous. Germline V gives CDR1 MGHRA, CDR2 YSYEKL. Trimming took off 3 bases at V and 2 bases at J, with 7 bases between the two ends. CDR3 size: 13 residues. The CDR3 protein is CASSQSPQETQYF. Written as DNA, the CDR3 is TGCGCCAGCAGCCAGTCTCCGCAAGAGACCCAGTACTTC.

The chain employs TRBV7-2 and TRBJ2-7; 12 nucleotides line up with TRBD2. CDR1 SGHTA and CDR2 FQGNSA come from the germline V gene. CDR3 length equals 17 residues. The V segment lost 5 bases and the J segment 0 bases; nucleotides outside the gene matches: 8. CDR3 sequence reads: CASSPRTSGTRSYEQYF. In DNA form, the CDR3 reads TGTGCCAGCAGCCCCCGGACTAGCGGGACCCGCTCCTACGAGCAGTACTTC.

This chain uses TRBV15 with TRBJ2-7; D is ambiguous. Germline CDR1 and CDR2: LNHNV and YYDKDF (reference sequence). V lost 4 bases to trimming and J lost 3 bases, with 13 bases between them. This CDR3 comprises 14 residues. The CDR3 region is CATSNSRSFYEQYF. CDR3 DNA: TGTGCCACCAGCAACAGTCGAAGCTTCTACGAGCAGTACTTC.

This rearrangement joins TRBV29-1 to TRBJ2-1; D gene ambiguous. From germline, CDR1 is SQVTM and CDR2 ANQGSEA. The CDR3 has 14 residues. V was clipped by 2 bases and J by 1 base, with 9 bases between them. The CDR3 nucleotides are TGCAGCGTTGAAAGGAGAGATTCCTACAATGAGCAGTTCTTC. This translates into CSVERRDSYNEQFF.

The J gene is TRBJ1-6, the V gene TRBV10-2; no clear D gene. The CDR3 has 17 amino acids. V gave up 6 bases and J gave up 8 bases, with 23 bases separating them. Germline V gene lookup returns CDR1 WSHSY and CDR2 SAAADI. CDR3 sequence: CASSESSLSHQDSPLHF. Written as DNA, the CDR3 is TGCGCCAGCAGCGAATCCAGCCTCAGCCATCAAGATTCACCCCTCCACTTT.